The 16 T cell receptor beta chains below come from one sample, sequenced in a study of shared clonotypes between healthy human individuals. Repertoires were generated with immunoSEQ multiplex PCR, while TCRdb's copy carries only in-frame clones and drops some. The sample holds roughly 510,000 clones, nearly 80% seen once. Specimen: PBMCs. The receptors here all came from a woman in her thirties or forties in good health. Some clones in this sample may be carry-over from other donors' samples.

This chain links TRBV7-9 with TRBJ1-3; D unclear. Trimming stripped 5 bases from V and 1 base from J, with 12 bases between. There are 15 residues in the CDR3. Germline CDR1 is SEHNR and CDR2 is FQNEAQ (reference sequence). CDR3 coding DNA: TGTGCCAGCAGCGTCACCTCGGGATCTGGAAACACCATATATTTT. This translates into CASSVTSGSGNTIYF.

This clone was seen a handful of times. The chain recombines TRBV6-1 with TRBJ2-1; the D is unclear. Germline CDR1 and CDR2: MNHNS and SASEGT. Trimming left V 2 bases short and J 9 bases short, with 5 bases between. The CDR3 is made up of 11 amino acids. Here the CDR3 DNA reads TGTGCCAGCAGTGAATGGGGTGAGCAGTTCTTC. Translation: CASSEWGEQFF.

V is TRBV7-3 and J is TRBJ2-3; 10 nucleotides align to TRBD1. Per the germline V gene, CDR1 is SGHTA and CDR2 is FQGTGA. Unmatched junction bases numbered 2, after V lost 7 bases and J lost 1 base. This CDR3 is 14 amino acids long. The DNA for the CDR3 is TGTGCCAGCAAAGGGACAGGGGGCACAGATACGCAGTATTTT. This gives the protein CASKGTGGTDTQYF.

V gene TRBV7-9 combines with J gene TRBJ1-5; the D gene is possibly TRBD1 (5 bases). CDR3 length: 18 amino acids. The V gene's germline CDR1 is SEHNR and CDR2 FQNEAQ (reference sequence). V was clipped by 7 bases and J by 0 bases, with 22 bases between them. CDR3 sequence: CASNPTGTGKYSNQPQHF. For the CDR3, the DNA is TGTGCCAGCAATCCCACCGGGACGGGAAAGTATAGCAATCAGCCCCAGCATTTT.

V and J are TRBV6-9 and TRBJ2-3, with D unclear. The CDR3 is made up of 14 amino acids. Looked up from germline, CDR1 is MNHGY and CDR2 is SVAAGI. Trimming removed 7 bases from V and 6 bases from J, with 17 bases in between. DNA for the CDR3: TGTGCCAGCACCCACTGGAATTGCATGGATACGCAGTATTTT. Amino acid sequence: CASTHWNCMDTQYF.

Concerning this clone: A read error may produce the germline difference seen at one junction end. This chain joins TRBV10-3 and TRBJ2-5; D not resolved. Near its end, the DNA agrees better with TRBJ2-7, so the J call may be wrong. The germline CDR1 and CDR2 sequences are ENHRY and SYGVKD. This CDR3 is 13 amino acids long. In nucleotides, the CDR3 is TGTGCCAGCAGTCCCGTTCCAAACTACGAGCAGTACTTC. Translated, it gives CASSPVPNYEQYF.

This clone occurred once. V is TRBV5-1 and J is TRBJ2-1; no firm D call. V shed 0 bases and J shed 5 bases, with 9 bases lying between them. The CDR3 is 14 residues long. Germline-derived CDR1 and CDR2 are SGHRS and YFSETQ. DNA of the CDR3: TGCGCCAGCAGCTTGGTCGATCCCAACAATGAGCAGTTCTTC. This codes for CASSLVDPNNEQFF.

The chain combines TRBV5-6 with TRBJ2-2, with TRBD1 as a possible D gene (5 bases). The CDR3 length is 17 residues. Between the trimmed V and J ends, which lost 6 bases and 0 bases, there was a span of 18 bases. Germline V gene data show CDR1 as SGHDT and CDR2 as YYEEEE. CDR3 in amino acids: CASTWGTDPSNTGELFF. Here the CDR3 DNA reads TGTGCCAGCACCTGGGGCACGGACCCCTCGAACACCGGGGAGCTGTTTTTT.

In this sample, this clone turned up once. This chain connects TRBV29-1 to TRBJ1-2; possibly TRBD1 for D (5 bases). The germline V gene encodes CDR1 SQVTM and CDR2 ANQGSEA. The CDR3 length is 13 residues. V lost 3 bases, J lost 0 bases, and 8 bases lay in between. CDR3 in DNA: TGCAGCGTTGACAGGGTTACTAACTATGGCTACACCTTC. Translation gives CSVDRVTNYGYTF.

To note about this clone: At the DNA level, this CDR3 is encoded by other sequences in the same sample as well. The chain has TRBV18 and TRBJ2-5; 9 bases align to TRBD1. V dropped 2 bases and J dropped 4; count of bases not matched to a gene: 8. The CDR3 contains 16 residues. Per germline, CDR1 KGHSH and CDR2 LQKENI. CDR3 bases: TGTGCCAGCTCACCAAGCGGGACAGGGTTAGGAGAGACCCAGTACTTC. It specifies CASSPSGTGLGETQYF.

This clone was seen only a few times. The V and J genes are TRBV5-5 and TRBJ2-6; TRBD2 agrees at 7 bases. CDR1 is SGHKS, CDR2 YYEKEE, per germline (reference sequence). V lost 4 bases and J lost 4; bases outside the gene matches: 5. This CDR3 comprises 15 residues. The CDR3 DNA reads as TGTGCCAGCAGCCCAAGCGGGGTGGGGGCCAACGTCCTGACTTTC. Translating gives CASSPSGVGANVLTF.

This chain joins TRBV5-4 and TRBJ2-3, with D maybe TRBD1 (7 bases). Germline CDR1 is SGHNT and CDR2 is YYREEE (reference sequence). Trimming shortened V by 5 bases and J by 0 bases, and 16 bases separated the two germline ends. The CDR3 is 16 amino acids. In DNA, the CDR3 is TGTGCCAGCAGATCAGGGGGGTTGACCAGCACAGATACGCAGTATTTT. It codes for CASRSGGLTSTDTQYF. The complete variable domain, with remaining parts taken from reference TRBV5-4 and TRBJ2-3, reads ETGVTQSPTHLIKTRGQQVTLRCSSQSGHNTVSWYQQALGQGPQFIFQYYREEENGRGNFPPRFSGLQFPNYSSELNVNALELDDSALYLCASRSGGLTSTDTQYFGPGTRLTVL.

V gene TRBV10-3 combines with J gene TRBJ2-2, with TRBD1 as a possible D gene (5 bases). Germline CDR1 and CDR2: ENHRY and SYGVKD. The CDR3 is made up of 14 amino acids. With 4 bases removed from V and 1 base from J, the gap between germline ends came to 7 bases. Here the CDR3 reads CAISGQGNTGELFF. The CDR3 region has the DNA TGTGCCATCAGTGGCCAGGGGAACACCGGGGAGCTGTTTTTT.

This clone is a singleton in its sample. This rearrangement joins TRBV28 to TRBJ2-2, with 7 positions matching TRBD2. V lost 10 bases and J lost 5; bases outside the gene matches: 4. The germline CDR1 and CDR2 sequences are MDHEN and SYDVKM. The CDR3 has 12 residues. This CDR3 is CATGLETGELFF. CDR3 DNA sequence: TGTGCCACCGGACTAGAGACCGGGGAGCTGTTTTTT. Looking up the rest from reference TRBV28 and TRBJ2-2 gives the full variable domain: DVKVTQSSRYLVKRTGEKVFLECVQDMDHENMFWYRQDPGLGLRLIYFSYDVKMKEKGDIPEGYSVSREKKERFSLILESASTNQTSMYLCATGLETGELFFGEGSRLTVL.

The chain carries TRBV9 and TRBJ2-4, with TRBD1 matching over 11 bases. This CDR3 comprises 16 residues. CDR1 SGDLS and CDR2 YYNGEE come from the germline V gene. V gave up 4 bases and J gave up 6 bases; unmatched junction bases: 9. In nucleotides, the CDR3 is TGTGCCAGCAGCCCCGGACAGGGGGCGTCGGTAAACATTCAGTACTTC. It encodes CASSPGQGASVNIQYF.

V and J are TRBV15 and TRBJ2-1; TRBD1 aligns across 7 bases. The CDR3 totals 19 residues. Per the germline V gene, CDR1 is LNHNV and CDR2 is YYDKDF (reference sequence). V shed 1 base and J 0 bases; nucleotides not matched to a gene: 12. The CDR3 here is CATSRGPMSGQSSYNEQFF. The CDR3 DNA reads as TGTGCCACCAGCAGAGGGCCCATGTCGGGACAGAGCTCCTACAATGAGCAGTTCTTC.